The present TCR beta chain was sequenced within a study of blood T cell repertoires in COVID-19. Study information: Collection of acute and convalescent COVID-19 samples took place in the United States, Italy and Spain. T cells, B-cell-depleted T cells, or PBMCs provided the cDNA or gDNA that served as material.

The V gene's germline CDR1 is MDHEN and CDR2 SYDVKM. The length of the CDR3 is 16 residues. V gave up 3 bases and J gave up 6 bases, with 21 bases separating them. Original data processing: Researchers report that nucleated cell counts were estimated from reference gene primer amplification. Sequenced by immunoSEQ multiplex PCR; TCRdb stores in-frame clones only, minus some. V and J calls and clone size come straight from that table; D and trimming were deduced from the DNA. Of approximately 50,000 clones listed, more than 75% were seen once; the top ten hold about 3.8%. The receptor was isolated from a human donor in a cohort sampled during active COVID-19. The sequenced material came from peripheral blood. The J gene is TRBJ2-7, the V gene TRBV28; perhaps TRBD1 as D (6 bases). CDR3 nucleotides: TGTGCCAGCAGTTTCCACTCCCCAGGGGTCCCCGGCGAGCAGTACGTC. This sequence encodes CASSFHSPGVPGEQYV.